The clone carrying this T cell receptor (beta chain) has only a few counts. Its antigen is undetermined. This entry is derived from a study of T cell responses to AZD1222 COVID-19 vaccine. Study outcomes and limitations: Donors were chiefly white British, with a greater number of females, and clonal diversity was perhaps underestimated. Spike-specific TCR breadth and depth were elevated following two AZD1222 doses. At study baseline, merely roughly 6 AZD1222 recipients were seropositive.

Generated by immunoSEQ multiplex PCR, the TCRdb table keeps only in-frame clones and is missing some. The profile shows 60,000 to 95,000 clones, roughly 91% of them singletons. Germline V gene sequence: CDR1 SGHDT, CDR2 YYEEEE. Unmatched junction bases numbered 12, after V lost 0 bases and J lost 8 bases. The CDR3 loop spans 16 amino acids. The J gene is TRBJ1-2, the V gene TRBV5-6; 8 nucleotides line up with TRBD1. Sequenced here: peripheral blood, sampled 28 days after the second AZD1222 dose. The clonotype comes from an adult who received the AZD1222 COVID-19 vaccine. The CDR3 loop reads CASSLEALQGAKGYTF. In DNA form, the CDR3 reads TGTGCCAGCAGCTTGGAGGCGCTCCAGGGGGCTAAGGGCTACACCTTC. Complete variable domain (other parts from reference TRBV5-6 and TRBJ1-2): DAGVTQSPTHLIKTRGQQVTLRCSPKSGHDTVSWYQQALGQGPQFIFQYYEEEERQRGNFPDRFSGHQFPNYSSELNVNALLLGDSALYLCASSLEALQGAKGYTFGSGTRLTVV.